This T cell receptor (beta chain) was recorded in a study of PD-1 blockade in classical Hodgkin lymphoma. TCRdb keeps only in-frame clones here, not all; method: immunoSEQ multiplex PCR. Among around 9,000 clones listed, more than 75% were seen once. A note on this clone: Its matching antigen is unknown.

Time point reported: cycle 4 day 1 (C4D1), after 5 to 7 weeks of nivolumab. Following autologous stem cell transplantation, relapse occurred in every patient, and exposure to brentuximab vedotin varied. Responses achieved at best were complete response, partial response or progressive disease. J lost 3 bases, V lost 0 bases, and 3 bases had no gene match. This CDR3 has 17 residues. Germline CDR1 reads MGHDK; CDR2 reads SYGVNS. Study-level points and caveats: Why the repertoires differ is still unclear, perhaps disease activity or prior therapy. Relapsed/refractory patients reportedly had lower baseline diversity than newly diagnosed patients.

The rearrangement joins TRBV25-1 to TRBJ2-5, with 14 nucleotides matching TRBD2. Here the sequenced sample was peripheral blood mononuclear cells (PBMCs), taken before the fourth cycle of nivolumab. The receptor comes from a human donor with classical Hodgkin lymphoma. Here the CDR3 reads CASSEYGGLAGEETQYF. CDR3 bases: TGTGCCAGCAGTGAATATGGGGGACTAGCGGGGGAAGAGACCCAGTACTTC.